A selection of T cell receptor beta chains follows, all from one sample in a study of cytomegalovirus exposure and HLA in healthy donors. The table came from immunoSEQ multiplex PCR; TCRdb's copy has only in-frame clones and leaves some out. The repertoire consists of 150,000 or so clones, with approximately 71% occurring once and the leading ten covering about 7.7%. The sequenced material came from PBMCs. The receptors stem from a woman aged 40 to 55 in good health and CMV-seropositive. Each CDR3 is given with its conserved first and last residue. The D gene is left open where the match is weak. Clone size appears in some rows only: once, few, many, or a class for an expanded clone.

J gene | clone size | D gene | V gene | CDR3 protein | CDR3 DNA
TRBJ2-3 | . | . | TRBV27 | CASSLGSSSTDTQYF | TGTGCCAGCTCCCTCGGTAGTAGTTCGACAGATACGCAGTATTTT
TRBJ1-2 | few | TRBD1 | TRBV19 | CASAKGANLRGNYGYTF | TGTGCCAGCGCGAAGGGGGCGAACCTAAGGGGTAACTATGGCTACACCTTC
TRBJ2-5 | . | . | TRBV7-6 | CASSLGHPQETQYF | TGTGCCAGCAGCTTAGGACACCCTCAAGAGACCCAGTACTTC
TRBJ2-3 | . | TRBD2 | TRBV2 | CASSADFGLAGDTQYF | TGTGCCAGCAGCGCCGACTTCGGACTAGCGGGAGATACGCAGTATTTT
TRBJ1-4 | . | TRBD1 | TRBV2 | CASSRDRGSEKLFF | TGTGCCAGCAGCCGGGACAGGGGGTCAGAAAAACTGTTTTTT
TRBJ1-2 | once | TRBD1 | TRBV5-1 | CASVPGQGNYGYTF | TGCGCCAGCGTCCCGGGACAGGGGAACTATGGCTACACCTTC
TRBJ1-1 | . | . | TRBV27 | CASSLIYRRNTEAFF | TGTGCCAGCAGTTTAATCTACAGAAGAAACACTGAAGCTTTCTTT
TRBJ1-1 | . | . | TRBV18 | CASSPEVSLVNTEAFF | TGTGCCAGCTCACCGGAAGTCAGTCTAGTGAACACTGAAGCTTTCTTT
TRBJ2-7 | . | TRBD1 | TRBV6-5 | CASIGTAYRQYF | TGTGCCAGCATCGGGACAGCCTACCGGCAGTACTTC
TRBJ2-3 | . | TRBD2 | TRBV30 | CAWSLTGTTSTDTQYF | TGTGCCTGGAGTCTGACGGGGACTACTAGCACAGATACGCAGTATTTT
TRBJ2-1 | . | . | TRBV19 | CASSWSSSYNEQFF | TGTGCCAGCTCCTGGTCGAGCTCCTACAATGAGCAGTTCTTC
TRBJ2-3 | . | . | TRBV9 | CASSETSSSTDTQYF | TGTGCCAGCAGCGAGACAAGTTCTAGCACAGATACGCAGTATTTT
TRBJ2-3 | few | TRBD2 | TRBV7-6 | CASSLSGGTDTQYF | TGTGCCAGCAGCTTAAGCGGGGGCACAGATACGCAGTATTTT
TRBJ2-2 | few | TRBD2 | TRBV9 | CASSVSGRALTGELFF | TGTGCCAGCAGCGTAAGCGGGAGGGCCCTTACCGGGGAGCTGTTTTTT
TRBJ1-4 | . | TRBD1 | TRBV6-1 | CASILGQGREKLFF | TGTGCCAGCATTCTAGGACAGGGTAGGGAAAAACTGTTTTTT
TRBJ2-3 | . | TRBD2 | TRBV27 | CASSFGGVTTDTQYF | TGTGCCAGCAGTTTTGGGGGGGTCACCACAGATACGCAGTATTTT
TRBJ1-2 | . | . | TRBV11-2 | CASSLGRGYGYTF | TGTGCCAGCAGCTTAGGGCGGGGCTATGGCTACACCTTC
TRBJ1-5 | . | TRBD1 | TRBV28 | CASSPGQGDSQPQHF | TGTGCCAGCAGTCCGGGACAGGGCGACAGCCAGCCCCAGCATTTT
TRBJ2-6 | . | . | TRBV30 | CAWKREGGSGANVLTF | TGTGCCTGGAAGAGGGAAGGGGGCTCTGGGGCCAACGTCCTGACTTTC
TRBJ2-2 | . | . | TRBV18 | CASSPRGANTGELFF | TGTGCCAGCTCACCACGGGGGGCGAACACCGGGGAGCTGTTTTTT
TRBJ2-1 | . | TRBD1 | TRBV6-1 | CASSVDRGTEQFF | TGTGCCAGCAGTGTAGACAGGGGAACTGAGCAGTTCTTC
TRBJ2-3 | . | . | TRBV6-1 | CASSERWQDYTDTQYF | TGTGCCAGCAGTGAAAGATGGCAGGATTACACAGATACGCAGTATTTT
TRBJ2-5 | . | TRBD2 | TRBV2 | CASSQTWGGQETQYF | TGTGCCAGCAGTCAAACCTGGGGGGGTCAAGAGACCCAGTACTTC